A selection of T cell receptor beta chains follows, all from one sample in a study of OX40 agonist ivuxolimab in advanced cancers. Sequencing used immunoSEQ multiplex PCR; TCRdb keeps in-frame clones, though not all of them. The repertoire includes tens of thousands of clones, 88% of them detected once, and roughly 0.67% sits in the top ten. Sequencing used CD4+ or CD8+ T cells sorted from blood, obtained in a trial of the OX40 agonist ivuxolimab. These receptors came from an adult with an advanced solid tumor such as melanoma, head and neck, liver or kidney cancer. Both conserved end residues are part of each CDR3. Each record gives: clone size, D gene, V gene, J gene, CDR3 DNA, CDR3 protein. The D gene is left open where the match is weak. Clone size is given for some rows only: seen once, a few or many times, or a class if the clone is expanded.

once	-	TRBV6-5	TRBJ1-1	TGTGCCGCCTCCACAGGAGACACTGAAGCTTTCTTT	CAASTGDTEAFF
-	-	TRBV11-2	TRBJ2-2	TGTGCCAGCAGCTTAGTGTCCCTGAGTCGGAACACCGGGGAGCTGTTTTTT	CASSLVSLSRNTGELFF
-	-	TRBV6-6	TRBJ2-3	TGTGCCAGCAGTAGTGAGGTTGGCACAGATACGCAGTATTTT	CASSSEVGTDTQYF
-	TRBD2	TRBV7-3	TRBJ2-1	TGTGCCAGCAGCTTAATGGGTAGCGGGAGCTCCTACAATGAGCAGTTCTTC	CASSLMGSGSSYNEQFF
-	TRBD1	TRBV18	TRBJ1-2	TGTGCCAGCTCACCAAGTATCGACAGGGGAATCTACTATGGCTACACCTTC	CASSPSIDRGIYYGYTF
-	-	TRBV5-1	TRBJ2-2	TGCGCCAGCAGTCAGGGGAGGAACACCGGGGAGCTGTTTTTT	CASSQGRNTGELFF
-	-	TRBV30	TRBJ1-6	TGTGCCTGGTCACCGGGCGGTAATTCACCCCTCCACTTT	CAWSPGGNSPLHF
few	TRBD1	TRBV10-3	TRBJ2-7	TGTGCCATCAGTGAACTAGGGGACAGGGCCTACGAGCAGTACTTC	CAISELGDRAYEQYF
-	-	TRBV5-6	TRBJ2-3	TGTGCCAGCAGCTTTACGAACACAGATACGCAGTATTTT	CASSFTNTDTQYF
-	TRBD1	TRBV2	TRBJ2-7	TGTGCCAGCAGTGCCAGGACAGGGGTCCCCTACGAGCAGTACTTC	CASSARTGVPYEQYF
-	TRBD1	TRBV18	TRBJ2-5	TGTGCCAGCTCACCCGGGACAGGGGGCCCGGAGCAGTACTTC	CASSPGTGGPEQYF
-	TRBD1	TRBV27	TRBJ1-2	TGTGCCAGCAGTTTTGGACAGGGGGCAATCTATGGCTACACCTTC	CASSFGQGAIYGYTF
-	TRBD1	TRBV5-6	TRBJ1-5	TGTGCCAGCAGCTTGGGACAGGGTAAGCCCCAGCATTTT	CASSLGQGKPQHF
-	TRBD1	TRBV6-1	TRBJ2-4	TGTGCCAGCAGTGAATACGGGACAGGCAGGTTAGGGAACATTCAGTACTTC	CASSEYGTGRLGNIQYF
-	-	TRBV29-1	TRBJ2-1	TGCAGCGTTGATAACGAGCAGTTCTTC	CSVDNEQFF
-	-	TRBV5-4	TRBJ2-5	TGTGCCAGCAGCCCGGGGGGCGGACGGACCGCGGAGACCCAGTACTTC	CASSPGGGRTAETQYF
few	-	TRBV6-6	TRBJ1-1	TGTGCCAGCAGTTGGTCAGGTATTACGCACACTGAAGCTTTCTTT	CASSWSGITHTEAFF
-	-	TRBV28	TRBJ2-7	TGTGCCAGCAGTTCCCGGACAGCGAGCTCCTACGAGCAGTACTTC	CASSSRTASSYEQYF
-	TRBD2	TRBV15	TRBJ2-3	TGTGCCACCAAGAGTTCGCATAGCGGGAGATTTGGCACAGATACGCAGTATTTT	CATKSSHSGRFGTDTQYF
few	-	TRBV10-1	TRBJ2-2	TGCGCCAGCAGTAACTGGGACACTTACACCGGGGAGCTGTTTTTT	CASSNWDTYTGELFF
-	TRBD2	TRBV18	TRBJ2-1	TGTGCCAGCTCACCACCGGTGCAGGGGACTAGTGATATCTGGGACTCGTACAATGAGCAGTTCTTC	CASSPPVQGTSDIWDSYNEQFF
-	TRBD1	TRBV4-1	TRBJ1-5	TGCGCCAGCAGCCAAGACAGGGGGAATCAGCCCCAGCATTTT	CASSQDRGNQPQHF
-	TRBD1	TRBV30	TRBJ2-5	TGTGCCTGGGGACAGGGACGGAAGACCCAGTACTTC	CAWGQGRKTQYF
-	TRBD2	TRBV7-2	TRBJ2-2	TGTGCCAGCAGGCGGGGGACCAGGACCGGGGAGCTGTTTTTT	CASRRGTRTGELFF
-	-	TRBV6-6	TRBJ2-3	TGTGCCAGCAGTTACTCGCACTATACTACAGATACGCAGTATTTT	CASSYSHYTTDTQYF
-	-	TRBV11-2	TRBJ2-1	TGTGCCAGCAGCCCAGTAGCTTCGGGCCACAATGAGCAGTTCTTC	CASSPVASGHNEQFF
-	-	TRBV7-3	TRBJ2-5	TGTGCCAGCTCTCGGGGGGCTCAAGAGACCCAGTACTTC	CASSRGAQETQYF
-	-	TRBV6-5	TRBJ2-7	TGTGCCAGCAGAAACCTTCCGACAGCCTACTACGAGCAGTACTTC	CASRNLPTAYYEQYF
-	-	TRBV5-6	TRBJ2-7	TGTGCCAGCAGTCGTTCGTCGACTAGACCGTTACACGAGCAGTACTTC	CASSRSSTRPLHEQYF
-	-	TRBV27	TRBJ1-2	TGTGCCAGCAGAGGGGAGCCCTATGGCTACACCTTC	CASRGEPYGYTF
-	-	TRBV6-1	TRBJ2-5	TGTGCCAGCACCTTAAGCGGGGAGACCCAGTACTTC	CASTLSGETQYF
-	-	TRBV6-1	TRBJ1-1	TGTGCCAGCAGAGCGGGACACTGGAACACTGAAGCTTTCTTT	CASRAGHWNTEAFF
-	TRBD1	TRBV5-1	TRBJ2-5	TGCGCCAGCAGCGTGGACAGGGGACGAGAGACCCAGTACTTC	CASSVDRGRETQYF
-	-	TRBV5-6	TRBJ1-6	TGTGCCAGCAGCCAATTGGACAGAGATAATTCACCCCTCCACTTT	CASSQLDRDNSPLHF
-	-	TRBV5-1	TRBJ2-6	TGCGCCAGCAGCTTGGGAGGGGGTTCTGGGGCCAACGTCCTGACTTTC	CASSLGGGSGANVLTF
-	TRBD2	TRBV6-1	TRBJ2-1	TGTGCCAGCAGTCGAACGGGGGGACGAAACAATGAGCAGTTCTTC	CASSRTGGRNNEQFF
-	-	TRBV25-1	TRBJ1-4	TGTGCCAGCAGAAGGGACGAAAATGAAAAACTGTTTTTT	CASRRDENEKLFF
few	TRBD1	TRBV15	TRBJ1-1	TGTGCCACCAGTGTTGGGACAGGGAGCACTGAAGCTTTCTTT	CATSVGTGSTEAFF
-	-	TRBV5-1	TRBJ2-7	TGCGCCAGCAGCTTGAGCCAATCCTACGAGCAGTACTTC	CASSLSQSYEQYF
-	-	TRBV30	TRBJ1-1	TGTGCCTGGAGTACAGGGCGGCCTTACACTGAAGCTTTCTTT	CAWSTGRPYTEAFF
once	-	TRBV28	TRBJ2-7	TGTGCCAGCAGTTTATCAGGCAGCCCTACCTACGAGCAGTACTTC	CASSLSGSPTYEQYF
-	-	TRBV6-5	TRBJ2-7	TGTGCCAGCAGTTACTCGAGCCGCTACGAGCAGTACTTC	CASSYSSRYEQYF
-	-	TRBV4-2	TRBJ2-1	TGTGCCAGCAGCCAAGATCAGATCTCTGGGCAGTTCTTC	CASSQDQISGQFF
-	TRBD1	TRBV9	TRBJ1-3	TGTGCCAGCAGCCCCCGACAGGGGGTCCACCGCTCTGGAAACACCATATATTTT	CASSPRQGVHRSGNTIYF
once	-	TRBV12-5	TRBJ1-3	TGTGCTAGTGGTCGAGGAAACACCATATATTTT	CASGRGNTIYF
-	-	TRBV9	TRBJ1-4	TGTGCCAGCACTCGTTACGGACAGACCGGAGAAAAACTGTTTTTT	CASTRYGQTGEKLFF
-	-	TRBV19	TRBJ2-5	TGTGCCAGTAGTGCCGGAGACAGAATAGGAGAGACCCAGTACTTC	CASSAGDRIGETQYF
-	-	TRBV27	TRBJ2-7	TGTGCCAGCAGTTTCAGACAGGACTACTACGAGCAGTACTTC	CASSFRQDYYEQYF
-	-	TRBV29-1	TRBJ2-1	TGCAGCGTTGAAGATAGAGACAATGAGCAGTTCTTC	CSVEDRDNEQFF
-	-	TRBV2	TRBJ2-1	TGTGCCAGCAGACAACAAGCGGGAAGGGGGTACAATGAGCAGTTCTTC	CASRQQAGRGYNEQFF